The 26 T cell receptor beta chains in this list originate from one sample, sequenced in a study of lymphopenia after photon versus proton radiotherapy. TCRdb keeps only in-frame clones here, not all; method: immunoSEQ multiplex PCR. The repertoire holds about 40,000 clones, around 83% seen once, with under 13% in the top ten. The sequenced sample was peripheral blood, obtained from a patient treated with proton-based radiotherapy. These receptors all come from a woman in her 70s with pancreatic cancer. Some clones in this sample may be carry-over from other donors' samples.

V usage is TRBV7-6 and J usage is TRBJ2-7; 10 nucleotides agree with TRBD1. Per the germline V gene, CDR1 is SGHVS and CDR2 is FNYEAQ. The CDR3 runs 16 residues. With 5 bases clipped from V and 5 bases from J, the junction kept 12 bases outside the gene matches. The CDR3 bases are TGTGCCAGCAGCCCCTTAGGAGGGACAGGGGTTGACGAGCAGTACTTC. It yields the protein CASSPLGGTGVDEQYF.

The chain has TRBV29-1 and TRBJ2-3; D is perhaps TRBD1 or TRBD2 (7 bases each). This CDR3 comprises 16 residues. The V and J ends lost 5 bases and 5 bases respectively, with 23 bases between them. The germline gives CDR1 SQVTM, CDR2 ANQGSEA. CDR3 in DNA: TGCAGCGTTCAGGGGGGGCCGAGGGGTCGCATAGATACGCAGTATTTT. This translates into CSVQGGPRGRIDTQYF.

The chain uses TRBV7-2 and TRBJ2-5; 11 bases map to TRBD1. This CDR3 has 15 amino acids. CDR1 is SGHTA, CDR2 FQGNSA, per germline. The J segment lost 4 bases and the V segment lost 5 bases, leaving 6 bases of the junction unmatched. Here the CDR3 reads CASSPDRGLRETQYF. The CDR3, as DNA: TGTGCCAGCAGCCCGGACAGGGGGCTGCGAGAGACCCAGTACTTC.

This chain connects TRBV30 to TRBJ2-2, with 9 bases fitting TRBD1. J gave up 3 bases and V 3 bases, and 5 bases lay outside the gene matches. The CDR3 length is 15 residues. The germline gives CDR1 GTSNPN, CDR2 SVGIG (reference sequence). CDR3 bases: TGTGCCTGGAGGGTACAGGGGGCGGACACCGGGGAGCTGTTTTTT. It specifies CAWRVQGADTGELFF.

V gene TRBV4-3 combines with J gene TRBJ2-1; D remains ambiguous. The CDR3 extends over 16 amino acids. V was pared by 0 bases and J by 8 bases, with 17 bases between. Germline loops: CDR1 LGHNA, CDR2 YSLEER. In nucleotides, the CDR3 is TGCGCCAGCAGCCAAGATCACCGAATGGGGATCTATGAGCAGTTCTTC. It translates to CASSQDHRMGIYEQFF.

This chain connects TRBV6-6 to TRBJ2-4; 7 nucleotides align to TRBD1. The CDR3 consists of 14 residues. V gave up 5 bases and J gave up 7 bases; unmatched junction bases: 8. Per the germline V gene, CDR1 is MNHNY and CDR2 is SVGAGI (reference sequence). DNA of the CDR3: TGTGCCAGCAGTGATACCGGGACAGAGAACATTCAGTACTTC. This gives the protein CASSDTGTENIQYF.

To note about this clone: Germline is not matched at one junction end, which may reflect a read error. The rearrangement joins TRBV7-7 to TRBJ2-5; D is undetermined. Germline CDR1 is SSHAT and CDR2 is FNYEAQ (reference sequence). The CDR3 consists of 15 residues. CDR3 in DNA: TGTGCTAGCAGCTTGGAATGGGTAGCCGGAGAGACCCAGTACTTC. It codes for CASSLEWVAGETQYF. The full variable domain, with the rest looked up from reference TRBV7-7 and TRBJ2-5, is GAGVSQSPRYKVTKRGQDVTLRCDPISSHATLYWYQQALGQGPEFLTYFNYEAQPDKSGLPSDRFSAERPEGSISTLTIQRTEQRDSAMYRCASSLEWVAGETQYFGPGTRLLVL.

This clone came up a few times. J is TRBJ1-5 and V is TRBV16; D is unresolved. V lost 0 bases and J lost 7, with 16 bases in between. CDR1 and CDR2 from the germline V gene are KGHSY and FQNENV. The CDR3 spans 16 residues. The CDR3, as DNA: TGTGCCAGCAGCCAATCAAACCGGACTCCTGGGCAGCCCCAGCATTTT. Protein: CASSQSNRTPGQPQHF.

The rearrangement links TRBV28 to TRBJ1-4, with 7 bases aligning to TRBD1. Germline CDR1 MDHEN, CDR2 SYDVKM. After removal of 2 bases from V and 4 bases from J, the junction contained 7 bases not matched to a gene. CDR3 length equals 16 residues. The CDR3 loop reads CASSLPTGTVNEKLFF. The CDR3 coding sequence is TGTGCCAGCAGTTTACCTACCGGGACAGTTAATGAAAAACTGTTTTTT.

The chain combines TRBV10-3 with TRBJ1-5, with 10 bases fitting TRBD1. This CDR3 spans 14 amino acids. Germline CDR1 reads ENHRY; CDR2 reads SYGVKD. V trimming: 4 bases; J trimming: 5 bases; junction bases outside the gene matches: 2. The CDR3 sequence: CAISGGTGDQPQHF. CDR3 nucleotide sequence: TGTGCCATCAGTGGGGGGACAGGGGATCAGCCCCAGCATTTT.

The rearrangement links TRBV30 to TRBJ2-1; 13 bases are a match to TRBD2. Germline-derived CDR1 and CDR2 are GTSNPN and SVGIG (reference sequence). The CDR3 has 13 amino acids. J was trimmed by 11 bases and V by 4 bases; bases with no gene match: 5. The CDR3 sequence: CAWTPGLAGKQFF. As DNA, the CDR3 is TGTGCCTGGACCCCGGGACTAGCGGGAAAGCAGTTCTTC.

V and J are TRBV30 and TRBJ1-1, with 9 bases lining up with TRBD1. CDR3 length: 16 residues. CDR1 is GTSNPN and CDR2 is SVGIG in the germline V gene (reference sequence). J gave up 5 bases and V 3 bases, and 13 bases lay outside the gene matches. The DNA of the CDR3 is TGTGCCTGGAGAAACCGCGGGACAGGGCGAGAGACTGAAGCTTTCTTT. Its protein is CAWRNRGTGRETEAFF.

The CDR3 nucleotides read TGTGCCAGCAGTTTAATGAGGGTAGGGGAGCAGTACTTC. It yields the protein CASSLMRVGEQYF. The chain employs TRBV27 and TRBJ2-7, with a weak D call TRBD2 (5 bases). Per germline, CDR1 MNHEY and CDR2 SMNVEV (reference sequence). Trimming stripped 2 bases from V and 7 bases from J, with 12 bases between. This CDR3 comprises 13 residues.

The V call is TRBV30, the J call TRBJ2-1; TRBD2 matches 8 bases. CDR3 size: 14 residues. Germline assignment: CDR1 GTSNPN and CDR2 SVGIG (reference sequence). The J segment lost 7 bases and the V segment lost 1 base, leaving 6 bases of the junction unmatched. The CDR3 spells CAWSAGLASNEQFF. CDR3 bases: TGTGCCTGGAGTGCAGGACTAGCCTCGAATGAGCAGTTCTTC.

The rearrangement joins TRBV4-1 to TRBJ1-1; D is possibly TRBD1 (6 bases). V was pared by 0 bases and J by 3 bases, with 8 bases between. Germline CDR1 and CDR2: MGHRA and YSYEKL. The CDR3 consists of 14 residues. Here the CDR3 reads CASSQERTDTEAFF. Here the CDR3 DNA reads TGCGCCAGCAGCCAAGAAAGGACAGACACTGAAGCTTTCTTT.

The CDR3 reads CASSGTAGSVEQFF. CDR3 DNA: TGTGCCAGCAGCGGGACTGCAGGGTCTGTTGAGCAGTTCTTC. J is TRBJ2-1 and V is TRBV2; a weak D match, TRBD2 (6 bases). Trimming pared 6 bases from V and 9 bases from J, leaving 18 bases between. Germline V gives CDR1 SNHLY, CDR2 FYNNEI. The CDR3 has 14 residues.

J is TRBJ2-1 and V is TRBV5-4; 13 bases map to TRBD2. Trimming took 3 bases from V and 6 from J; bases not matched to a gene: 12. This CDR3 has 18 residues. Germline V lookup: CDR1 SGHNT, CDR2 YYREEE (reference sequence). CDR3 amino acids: CASSSRRLLAGGPNEQFF. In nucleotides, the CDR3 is TGTGCCAGCAGCTCCCGCCGCCTACTAGCGGGAGGGCCCAATGAGCAGTTCTTC.

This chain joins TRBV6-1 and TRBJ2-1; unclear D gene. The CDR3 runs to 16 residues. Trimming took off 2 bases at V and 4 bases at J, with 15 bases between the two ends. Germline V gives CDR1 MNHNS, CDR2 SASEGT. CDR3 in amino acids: CASSESPVVLYNEQFF. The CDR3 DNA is TGTGCCAGCAGTGAAAGCCCCGTCGTTCTGTACAATGAGCAGTTCTTC.

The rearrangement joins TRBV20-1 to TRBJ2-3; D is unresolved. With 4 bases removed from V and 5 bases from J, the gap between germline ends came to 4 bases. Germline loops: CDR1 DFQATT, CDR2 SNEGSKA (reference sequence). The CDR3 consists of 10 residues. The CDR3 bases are TGCAGTGCTATAAGAGATACGCAGTATTTT. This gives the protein CSAIRDTQYF.

CDR3 amino acids: CASSYTGGSKNIQYF. Here the CDR3 DNA reads TGTGCCAGCAGCTACACAGGGGGCTCAAAAAACATTCAGTACTTC. The chain joins TRBV7-2 to TRBJ2-4; 9 positions agree with TRBD1. V was pared by 4 bases and J by 4 bases, with 5 bases of the junction left unmatched. Germline values: CDR1 SGHTA, CDR2 FQGNSA. The CDR3 contains 15 residues. The full variable domain, its missing parts supplied by reference TRBV7-2 and TRBJ2-4, is GAGVSQSPSNKVTEKGKDVELRCDPISGHTALYWYRQSLGQGLEFLIYFQGNSAPDKSGLPSDRFSAERTGGSVSTLTIQRTQQEDSAVYLCASSYTGGSKNIQYFGAGTRLSVL.

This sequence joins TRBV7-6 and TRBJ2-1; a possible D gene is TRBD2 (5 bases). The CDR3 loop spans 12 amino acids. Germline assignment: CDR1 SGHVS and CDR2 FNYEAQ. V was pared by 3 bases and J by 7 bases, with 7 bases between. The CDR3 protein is CASSLTGNEQFF. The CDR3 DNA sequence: TGTGCCAGCAGCTTGACGGGGAATGAGCAGTTCTTC. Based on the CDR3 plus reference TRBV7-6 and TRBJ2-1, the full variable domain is GAGVSQSPRYKVTKRGQDVALRCDPISGHVSLYWYRQALGQGPEFLTYFNYEAQQDKSGLPNDRFSAERPEGSISTLTIQRTEQRDSAMYRCASSLTGNEQFFGPGTRLTVL.

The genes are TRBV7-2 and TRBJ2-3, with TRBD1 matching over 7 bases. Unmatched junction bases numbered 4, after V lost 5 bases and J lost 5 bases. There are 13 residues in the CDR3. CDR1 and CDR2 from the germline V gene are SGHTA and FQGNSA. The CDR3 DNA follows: TGTGCCAGCAGCGTACAGGGGCAAGATACGCAGTATTTT. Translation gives CASSVQGQDTQYF.

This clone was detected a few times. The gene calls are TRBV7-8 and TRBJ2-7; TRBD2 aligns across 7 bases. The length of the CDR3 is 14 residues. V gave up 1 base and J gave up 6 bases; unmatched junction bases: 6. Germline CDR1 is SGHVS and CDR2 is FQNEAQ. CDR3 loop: CASSLVAGEGEQYF. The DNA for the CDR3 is TGTGCCAGCAGCTTAGTTGCGGGAGAGGGCGAGCAGTACTTC.

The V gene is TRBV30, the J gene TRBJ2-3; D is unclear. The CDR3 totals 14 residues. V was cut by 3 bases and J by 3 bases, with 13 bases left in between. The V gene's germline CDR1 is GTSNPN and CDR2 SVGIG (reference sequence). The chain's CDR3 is CAWSLDPATDTQYF. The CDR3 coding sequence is TGTGCCTGGAGCTTGGACCCAGCAACAGATACGCAGTATTTT. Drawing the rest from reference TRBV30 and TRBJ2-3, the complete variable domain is SQTIHQWPATLVQPVGSPLSLECTVEGTSNPNLYWYRQAAGRGLQLLFYSVGIGQISSEVPQNLSASRPQDRQFILSSKKLLLSDSGFYLCAWSLDPATDTQYFGPGTRLTVL.

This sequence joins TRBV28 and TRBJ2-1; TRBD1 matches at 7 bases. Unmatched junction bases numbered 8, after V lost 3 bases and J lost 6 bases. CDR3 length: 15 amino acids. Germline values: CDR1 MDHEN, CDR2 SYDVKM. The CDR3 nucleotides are TGTGCCAGCAGTTTGGGGACAGACCTCGCCAATGAGCAGTTCTTC. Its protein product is CASSLGTDLANEQFF.

The DNA for the CDR3 is TGTGCCAGCAGCTCTCGGGTCAATAGCAATCAGCCCCAGCATTTT. Protein: CASSSRVNSNQPQHF. The chain couples TRBV5-8 to TRBJ1-5, with D unresolved. CDR1 is SGHTS and CDR2 is YDEGEE in the germline V gene. This CDR3 comprises 15 residues. V lost 3 bases and J lost 0, with 10 bases in between.